This TCR beta chain was observed in a study of blood T cell repertoires in COVID-19. The trim removed 3 bases at V and 4 bases at J, leaving 5 bases unmatched. This CDR3 spans 15 amino acids. Germline-derived CDR1 and CDR2 are MNHNS and SASEGT. Using immunoSEQ multiplex PCR, the repertoire was profiled, and TCRdb retains in-frame clones only, with some absent. The sample consists of more than 70,000 clones, about 86% of them appearing once. This clone was detected only once. Sequences were obtained from peripheral blood. This receptor was obtained from a man aged 55-75 years with acute or convalescent COVID-19. The rearrangement uses TRBV6-1 and TRBJ2-1, with 8 positions matching TRBD1. CDR3 bases: TGTGCCAGCAGTGACAGGACAGGGACGTACAATGAGCAGTTCTTC. This codes for CASSDRTGTYNEQFF.